The next 12 T cell receptor beta chains were all read from a single sample in a study of T-cell reconstitution after alpha-beta-depleted transplantation in children. During its preparation, the TCRbeta library received unique molecular identifiers. Each CDR3 protein is one row after TCRdb ran MiXCR on the PCR reads. The sample has about 590,000 distinct CDR3 sequences; over 10% are singletons. The starting material was PBMCs, mostly from graft donor cells, obtained 360 days after TCRalphabeta/CD19-depleted stem cell transplant. The receptors stem from a male patient under 18 who had a stem cell transplant for acute myeloid leukemia, so the T cells may come from the graft donor.

The chain links TRBV5-1 to TRBJ1-1; no clear D. The ends were cut back, 1 base at V and 5 bases at J, with 9 bases in the middle. Germline assignment: CDR1 SGHRS and CDR2 YFSETQ. CDR3 length equals 13 residues. The chain's CDR3 is CASSLPGITEAFF. CDR3 DNA sequence: TGCGCCAGCAGCTTGCCGGGGATTACTGAAGCTTTCTTT.

This clonotype was detected a few times. This rearrangement joins TRBV29-1 to TRBJ2-7, with D perhaps matching TRBD2 (6 bases). Trimming took off 3 bases at V and 0 bases at J, with 12 bases between the two ends. Germline V gives CDR1 SQVTM, CDR2 ANQGSEA. The CDR3 spans 14 residues. The CDR3 DNA sequence: TGCAGCGTTGACTGGGGACTGGGCTCCTACGAGCAGTACTTC. Translation: CSVDWGLGSYEQYF.

This clonotype occurred a few times. This likely comes from a read error, as the CDR3 has no conserved phenylalanine or tryptophan at its end. This rearrangement joins TRBV7-2 to TRBJ2-4; D is tentatively TRBD1 or TRBD2 (5 bases each). This CDR3 has 15 residues. Germline lookup yields CDR1 SGHTA and CDR2 FQGNSA. Deletions cut 6 bases from V and 1 base from J, with 13 bases between. This chain's CDR3 is CASRQPGAAKNIQYL. The CDR3 DNA sequence: TGTGCCAGCAGGCAACCCGGGGCGGCCAAAAACATTCAGTACCTC.

This clonotype has a count of ten or more. This rearrangement joins TRBV5-6 to TRBJ2-2; tentatively, D is TRBD1 (6 bases). CDR3 size: 19 residues. Trimming removed 4 bases from V and 5 bases from J, with 27 bases in between. Germline values: CDR1 SGHDT, CDR2 YYEEEE. The CDR3 DNA reads TGTGCCAGCAGCCCCTATCGGGGACCTAGGGGGATAGGGACCGGGGAGCTGTTTTTT. Protein sequence: CASSPYRGPRGIGTGELFF. The variable domain in full, completed from reference TRBV5-6 and TRBJ2-2, reads DAGVTQSPTHLIKTRGQQVTLRCSPKSGHDTVSWYQQALGQGPQFIFQYYEEEERQRGNFPDRFSGHQFPNYSSELNVNALLLGDSALYLCASSPYRGPRGIGTGELFFGEGSRLTVL.

The chain links TRBV15 to TRBJ2-5; possibly TRBD1 for D (7 bases). The CDR3 totals 14 residues. Germline CDR1 reads LNHNV; CDR2 reads YYDKDF (reference sequence). Trimming removed 6 bases at V and 4 bases at J, with 15 bases between. CDR3 in amino acids: CATRGPGGGETQYF. In DNA form, the CDR3 reads TGTGCCACCAGGGGACCAGGGGGAGGAGAGACCCAGTACTTC.

This clonotype was observed a few times. This chain links TRBV6-2 or TRBV6-3 with TRBJ2-5; TRBD1 matches 7 bases. This CDR3 is built from 14 residues. Unmatched junction bases numbered 3, after V lost 2 bases and J lost 3 bases. Germline CDR1 reads MNHEY; CDR2 reads SVGEGT. Here the CDR3 reads CASSYTGAKETQYF. CDR3 bases: TGTGCCAGCAGTTACACAGGGGCAAAAGAGACCCAGTACTTC.

The chain couples TRBV4-3 to TRBJ2-3, with TRBD1 matching over 8 bases. V shed 0 bases, J shed 1 base, and the junction held 3 bases outside the gene matches. The CDR3 runs to 16 residues. Germline V gene data show CDR1 as LGHNA and CDR2 as YSLEER. CDR3 loop: CASSQDPGGGTDTQYF. The CDR3 bases are TGCGCCAGCAGCCAAGATCCAGGGGGCGGCACAGATACGCAGTATTTT.

This clonotype has only a few counts. V usage is TRBV20-1 and J usage is TRBJ2-3; 14 bases align to TRBD2. With 6 bases clipped from V and 1 base from J, the junction kept 12 bases outside the gene matches. This CDR3 has 18 amino acids. Per germline, CDR1 DFQATT and CDR2 SNEGSKA (reference sequence). The CDR3 region is CSATPGTSGSTGTDTQYF. The CDR3 region has the DNA TGCAGTGCCACACCCGGGACTAGCGGGAGTACGGGCACAGATACGCAGTATTTT.

This chain links TRBV4-2 with TRBJ2-7, with 8 bases lining up with TRBD1. The length of the CDR3 is 17 residues. The J segment lost 2 bases and the V segment lost 0 bases, leaving 9 bases of the junction unmatched. Germline assignment: CDR1 LGHNA and CDR2 YNFKEQ. CDR3 residues: CASSQDTNTGGTYEQYF. Written as DNA, the CDR3 is TGTGCCAGCAGCCAAGATACGAATACAGGGGGGACCTACGAGCAGTACTTC.

In this sample, this clonotype turned up many times. The chain recombines TRBV12-3 or TRBV12-4 with TRBJ2-5; tentatively, D is TRBD1 (5 bases). The CDR3 has 16 residues. Trimming left V 3 bases short and J 3 bases short, with 17 bases between. CDR3 nucleotides: TGTGCCAGCAGTTTTAGGGGAATTAGGTTGGAAGAGACCCAGTACTTC. This encodes CASSFRGIRLEETQYF.

This clonotype was counted between two and nine times. The J gene is TRBJ2-2, the V gene TRBV29-1, with 7 nucleotides matching TRBD1. Germline V gene data show CDR1 as SQVTM and CDR2 as ANQGSEA. Trimming cost V 3 bases and J 6 bases; bases outside gene matches: 7. This CDR3 contains 14 residues. The CDR3 loop reads CSVEGQGVAGELFF. In DNA, the CDR3 is TGCAGCGTTGAGGGGCAGGGGGTGGCCGGGGAGCTGTTTTTT.

V gene TRBV28 combines with J gene TRBJ2-7; 10 nucleotides match TRBD2. CDR1 MDHEN and CDR2 SYDVKM come from the germline V gene. The CDR3 has 15 residues. The J segment lost 3 bases and the V segment lost 3 bases, leaving 5 bases of the junction unmatched. CDR3 in amino acids: CASSFSGRTHYEQYF. CDR3 coding DNA: TGTGCCAGCAGTTTTAGCGGGAGGACCCACTACGAGCAGTACTTC. Variable domain in full (rest from reference TRBV28 and TRBJ2-7): DVKVTQSSRYLVKRTGEKVFLECVQDMDHENMFWYRQDPGLGLRLIYFSYDVKMKEKGDIPEGYSVSREKKERFSLILESASTNQTSMYLCASSFSGRTHYEQYFGPGTRLTVT.